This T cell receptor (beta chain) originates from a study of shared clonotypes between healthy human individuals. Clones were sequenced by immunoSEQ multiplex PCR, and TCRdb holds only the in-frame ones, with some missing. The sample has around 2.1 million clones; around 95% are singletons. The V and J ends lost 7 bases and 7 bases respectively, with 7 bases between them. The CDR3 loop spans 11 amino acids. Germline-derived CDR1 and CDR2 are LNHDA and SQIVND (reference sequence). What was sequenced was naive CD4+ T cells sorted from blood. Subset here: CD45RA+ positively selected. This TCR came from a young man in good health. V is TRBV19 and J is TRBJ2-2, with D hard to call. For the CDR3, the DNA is TGTGCCAGTAAGGCATTCGGGGAGCTGTTTTTT. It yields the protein CASKAFGELFF.